A selection of T cell receptor beta chains follows, all from one sample in a study of early T cells in non-severe SARS-CoV-2 infection. TCRdb itself ran the 5' RACE reads through MiXCR, one entry per CDR3 protein. The table has around 53,000 distinct CDR3 sequences, around 10% seen once. Source: whole blood, taken at baseline. The receptors were gathered from an adult who was a healthcare worker with PCR-confirmed SARS-CoV-2 infection or an uninfected control (not recorded which). Both conserved end residues are part of each CDR3. The D gene is left open where the match is weak. Not all rows give a size; the values are once, few, many and, for expanded clones, a class.

D,length,V,size,J,CDR3,DNA
.,12,TRBV28,.,TRBJ2-1,CASSPRLGEQFF,TGTGCCAGCAGTCCCAGACTAGGCGAGCAGTTCTTC
.,14,TRBV18,many,TRBJ1-3,CASSPQSSGNTIYF,TGTGCCAGCTCACCCCAAAGCTCTGGAAACACCATATATTTT
.,15,TRBV7-9,few,TRBJ2-7,CASSLELGGSYEQYF,TGTGCCAGCAGCTTAGAGCTAGGGGGCTCCTACGAGCAGTACTTC
TRBD1,11,TRBV27,.,TRBJ2-7,CASQGASEQYF,TGTGCCTCGCAGGGGGCGAGCGAGCAGTACTTC
TRBD2,14,TRBV6-1,.,TRBJ2-2,CASPGLAVAGELFF,TGTGCCAGTCCGGGACTAGCGGTCGCCGGGGAGCTGTTTTTT
TRBD2,16,TRBV11-2,.,TRBJ2-7,CASSPRTSLQGYEQYF,TGTGCCAGCAGCCCTCGGACTAGTCTCCAAGGGTACGAGCAGTACTTC
.,16,TRBV25-1,.,TRBJ2-7,CASSEWRPGRSYEQYF,TGTGCCAGCAGTGAATGGAGGCCGGGACGGTCCTACGAGCAGTACTTC
TRBD2,13,TRBV9,few,TRBJ2-7,CASSPGTTRAQYF,TGTGCCAGCAGCCCCGGGACTACGAGAGCGCAGTACTTC
.,12,TRBV6-2/TRBV6-3,.,TRBJ2-5,CASSLRSGTQYF,TGTGCCAGCAGTCTACGTTCAGGGACCCAGTACTTC
.,17,TRBV6-5,few,TRBJ1-6,CASRPITPTGDNSPLHF,TGTGCCAGCAGACCTATTACCCCGACGGGGGATAATTCACCCCTCCACTTT
TRBD1,12,TRBV6-2/TRBV6-3,.,TRBJ1-1,CASSRTGEKAFF,TGTGCCAGCAGTCGTACAGGGGAAAAAGCTTTCTTT
.,15,TRBV11-2,.,TRBJ2-3,CASSLLASGTDTQYF,TGTGCCAGCAGCCTCCTAGCGTCGGGGACAGATACGCAGTATTTT
.,13,TRBV29-1,many,TRBJ2-1,CSAGPGAYNEQFF,TGCAGCGCTGGTCCGGGGGCCTACAATGAGCAGTTCTTC
TRBD2,20,TRBV27,few,TRBJ2-1,CASSFRQSGTSGRAHNEQFF,TGTGCCAGCAGTTTTAGACAGAGCGGGACTAGCGGGAGGGCCCACAATGAGCAGTTCTTC
.,13,TRBV24-1,.,TRBJ2-3,CATSGDGTDTQYF,TGTGCCACCAGCGGGGACGGCACAGATACGCAGTATTTT
.,11,TRBV6-2/TRBV6-3,once,TRBJ2-7,CASSYSLEQYF,TGTGCCAGCAGTTACTCTCTCGAGCAGTACTTC
TRBD1,12,TRBV29-1,medium-sized,TRBJ1-2,CSVVGTGYGYTF,TGCAGCGTTGTGGGGACAGGCTATGGCTACACCTTC
.,12,TRBV20-1,.,TRBJ2-7,CSATQNSYEQYF,TGCAGTGCTACACAGAATAGCTACGAGCAGTACTTC
.,13,TRBV7-2,medium-sized,TRBJ2-1,CASSLATYNEQFF,TGTGCCAGCAGCTTAGCGACCTACAATGAGCAGTTCTTC
TRBD2,14,TRBV20-1,.,TRBJ2-7,CSAEGTSGSYEQYF,TGCAGTGCCGAGGGGACTAGCGGGAGCTACGAGCAGTACTTC
.,14,TRBV20-1,many,TRBJ2-6,CSAKKSSGANVLTF,TGCAGTGCTAAGAAAAGCTCTGGGGCCAACGTCCTGACTTTC
.,15,TRBV5-1,.,TRBJ2-5,CASSPREGGTETQYF,TGCGCCAGCAGCCCCCGAGAAGGAGGGACTGAGACCCAGTACTTC
TRBD2,16,TRBV5-4,few,TRBJ2-7,CASGPQREGRGSEQYF,TGTGCCAGCGGCCCACAGCGGGAGGGCCGCGGGAGCGAGCAGTACTTC
.,15,TRBV18,few,TRBJ2-6,CASSPTGIGANVLTF,TGTGCCAGCTCACCAACAGGGATCGGGGCCAACGTCCTGACTTTC
TRBD2,16,TRBV4-3,.,TRBJ2-5,CASSQGGAGVGETQYF,TGCGCCAGCAGCCAAGGTGGGGCGGGAGTCGGAGAGACCCAGTACTTC
.,16,TRBV5-5,.,TRBJ2-3,CASRATERRGTDTQYF,TGTGCCAGTAGAGCCACGGAGCGGAGGGGCACAGATACGCAGTATTTT
.,15,TRBV5-1,many,TRBJ2-3,CASSLETGTSDTQYF,TGCGCCAGCAGCTTGGAGACAGGGACTTCGGATACGCAGTATTTT
.,17,TRBV7-2,.,TRBJ2-5,CASSLRTGTSRVETQYF,TGTGCCAGCAGCTTACGTACGGGAACTAGTCGGGTCGAGACCCAGTACTTC
.,13,TRBV6-2/TRBV6-3,medium-sized,TRBJ2-7,CASSSPASYEQYF,TGTGCCAGCAGTTCTCCAGCCTCCTACGAGCAGTACTTC
TRBD2,16,TRBV3-1,.,TRBJ2-2,CASSQGPSGNTGELFF,TGTGCCAGCAGCCAGGGGCCTAGCGGGAACACCGGGGAGCTGTTTTTT
.,12,TRBV19,many,TRBJ1-1,CASSIDRFEAFF,TGTGCCAGTAGCATAGACAGATTTGAAGCTTTCTTT
.,22,TRBV11-2,.,TRBJ2-7,CASSTRGSHRGLFGTKSYEQYF,TGTGCCAGCAGCACTAGGGGGTCCCACAGGGGCCTCTTCGGGACTAAGAGTTACGAGCAGTACTTC
TRBD2,19,TRBV14,few,TRBJ2-3,CASSQGRAGGLQNTDTQYF,TGTGCCAGCAGCCAAGGTCGAGCGGGAGGACTACAGAACACAGATACGCAGTATTTT
.,14,TRBV7-9,.,TRBJ1-1,CASSSAGDYTEAFF,TGTGCCAGCAGCTCAGCGGGGGATTACACTGAAGCTTTCTTT
.,15,TRBV11-1,.,TRBJ2-5,CASSLDLGRQETQYF,TGTGCCAGCAGCTTAGACCTCGGCAGACAAGAGACCCAGTACTTC
.,13,TRBV28,.,TRBJ2-5,CASRGTVQETQYF,TGTGCCAGCAGGGGAACAGTCCAAGAGACCCAGTACTTC
.,16,TRBV7-9,.,TRBJ1-4,CASSLRGSGTNEKLFF,TGTGCCAGCAGCTTGAGGGGAAGTGGAACTAATGAAAAACTGTTTTTT
TRBD2,14,TRBV20-1,.,TRBJ2-7,CSATTSGSPYEQYF,TGCAGTGCTACTACTAGCGGGAGTCCCTACGAGCAGTACTTC
.,13,TRBV12-3/TRBV12-4,few,TRBJ2-3,CASRIADTDTQYF,TGTGCCAGCAGGATAGCGGACACAGATACGCAGTATTTT
.,11,TRBV20-1,.,TRBJ2-3,CSARGPLAQYF,TGCAGTGCTAGGGGTCCTCTGGCGCAGTATTTT
.,12,TRBV6-5,few,TRBJ1-6,CATRGGNSPLHF,TGTGCCACCCGGGGGGGAAATTCACCCCTCCACTTT
TRBD1,12,TRBV29-1,many,TRBJ1-4,CSVGQGGEKLFF,TGCAGCGTCGGACAGGGTGGTGAAAAACTGTTTTTT
.,15,TRBV3-1,few,TRBJ2-7,CASSQERDPHYEQYF,TGTGCCAGCAGCCAGGAACGGGACCCCCACTACGAGCAGTACTTC
TRBD1,16,TRBV6-5,few,TRBJ2-2,CASSLAGTGDFGELFF,TGTGCCAGCAGCCTTGCCGGGACAGGGGATTTCGGGGAGCTGTTTTTT
.,12,TRBV6-2/TRBV6-3,.,TRBJ1-1,CASSEPGNEVFF,TGTGCCAGCAGTGAACCGGGGAATGAAGTTTTCTTT
TRBD2,19,TRBV29-1,few,TRBJ2-1,CSVLGGSAGGPRSYNEQFF,TGCAGCGTCCTTGGGGGTTCGGCGGGAGGGCCGAGGTCCTACAATGAGCAGTTCTTC
.,15,TRBV12-3/TRBV12-4,.,TRBJ1-1,CASSPTMQVNTEAFF,TGTGCCAGCAGTCCTACGATGCAGGTGAACACTGAAGCTTTCTTT
TRBD1,14,TRBV24-1,.,TRBJ2-2,CASQGQENTGELFF,TGTGCCAGCCAGGGACAGGAGAACACCGGGGAGCTGTTTTTT
TRBD1,15,TRBV27,.,TRBJ2-3,CASSPGQRYTDTQYF,TGTGCCAGCAGCCCGGGACAGCGATACACAGATACGCAGTATTTT
.,16,TRBV4-1,few,TRBJ1-4,CASSQDGGSGSEKLFF,TGCGCCAGCAGCCAAGATGGGGGGAGTGGTAGTGAAAAACTGTTTTTT
.,12,TRBV6-5,.,TRBJ1-2,CTVLAPNYGYTF,TGTACCGTACTGGCGCCGAACTATGGCTACACCTTC
TRBD2,16,TRBV4-3,few,TRBJ2-3,CASSQGLNGRADTQYF,TGCGCCAGCAGCCAAGGTCTCAACGGGAGGGCAGATACGCAGTATTTT
TRBD1,14,TRBV12-3/TRBV12-4,.,TRBJ2-7,CASSSGTGEYEQYF,TGTGCCAGCAGTTCGGGGACAGGGGAATACGAGCAGTACTTC